What follows describes a single TCR beta chain. The sample holds one count of this clone. This clone's antigen is unknown. No base quality information exists; no much larger clone differs at one position. This record belongs to a study of siplizumab effects on memory and regulatory T cells (dated by TCRdb to between 2018 and 2020). The study in broad terms: The study examined how the anti-CD2 antibody siplizumab affects alloreactive T-cell subsets in allogeneic mixed lymphocyte reactions built from human PBMCs. General findings and caveats noted by the study authors: A naive or memory phenotype could not be assigned to roughly 80-97% of proliferating CD4+ or CD8+ clones. Whether proliferating Tregs from siplizumab cultures actually had suppressive function was not functionally confirmed. Greater diversity appeared to be present in unstimulated naive T cells than in memory T cells, and a substantial contribution to the alloresponse seemed to be made by naive cells. In reactions with siplizumab, an average of 68.8% of mappable alloreactive CD4+ clones were Treg-derived, compared with roughly 30% in control reactions. Siplizumab significantly lowered the cumulative frequency of alloreactive sequences that could be traced to unstimulated CD4+ memory T cells. Because sequences below about 10^-5 frequency were poorly captured, only a minor fraction of alloreactive clones could be mapped to unstimulated subsets.

The library relied on the immunoSEQ multiplex PCR assay. The deep sequencing platform assayed roughly 10^5 TCR templates per sample. Genomic DNA extracted from sorted T cells was the material used for TCRbeta CDR3 sequencing. The study's processing was this. Clonal analysis of TCRbeta CDR3 data was done in the R programming language. Alloreactive CD4+ and CD8+ clones were defined by comparing unstimulated samples with post-reaction CFSE-low samples. Regulatory or non-regulatory origin of alloreactive CD4+ clones was assigned by matching sequences to the sorted unstimulated Treg and non-Treg repertoires. TCRdb took over this immuneACCESS table, retaining in-frame rearrangements with V and J assigned. Such tables are incomplete; in checked studies, under half of the missing clones stem from an unresolved V gene, and the remainder is unexplained. V and J calls plus clone size are reproduced from that table; the DNA served to infer D and trimming. The sample profile shows some 80,000 clones; 85% to 95% of them were found once. The ten largest clones add up to under 20% of the sample.

CDR1 and CDR2, looked up from the germline V gene, are SGHRS and YFSETQ. The CDR3 runs 12 residues from the cysteine to the phenylalanine. CDR3 DNA only is kept here, 36 bases in frame from base 1. A distance of 11 bases separates the germline ends of V and J, which lose 6 bases and 5 bases respectively. Sorted unstimulated T cells, along with proliferating T cells recovered from mixed lymphocyte reactions, underwent TCRbeta CDR3 sequencing. Fresh whole blood from about ten HLA-typed healthy donors served as the source for isolating PBMCs. The chain couples TRBV5-1 to TRBJ2-5; no confident D gene assignment can be made. The material sequenced was CD8+ T cells sorted from blood. The receptor's source is a human donor in good health. The DNA sequence is given as TGCGCCAGCAAAAACGGAGTCGAGACCCAGTACTTC. The resulting protein is CASKNGVETQYF.